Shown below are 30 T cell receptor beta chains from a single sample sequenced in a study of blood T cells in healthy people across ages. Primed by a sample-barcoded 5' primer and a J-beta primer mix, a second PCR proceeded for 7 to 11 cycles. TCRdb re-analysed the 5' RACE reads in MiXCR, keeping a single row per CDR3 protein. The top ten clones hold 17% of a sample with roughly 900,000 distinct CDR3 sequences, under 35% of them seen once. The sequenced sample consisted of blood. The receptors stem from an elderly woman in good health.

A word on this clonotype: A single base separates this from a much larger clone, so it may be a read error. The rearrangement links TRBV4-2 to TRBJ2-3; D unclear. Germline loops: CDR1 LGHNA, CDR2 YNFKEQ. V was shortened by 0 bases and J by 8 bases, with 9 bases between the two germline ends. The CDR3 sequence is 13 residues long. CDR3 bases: TGTGCCAGCAGCCAAGAAAGCCCAGGTACGCAGTATTTT. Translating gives CASSQESPGTQYF.

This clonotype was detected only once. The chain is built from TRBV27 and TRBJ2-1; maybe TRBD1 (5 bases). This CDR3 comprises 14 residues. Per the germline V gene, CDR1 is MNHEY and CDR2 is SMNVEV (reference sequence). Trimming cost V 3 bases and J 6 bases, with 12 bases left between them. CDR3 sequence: CASSFSRVGNEQFF. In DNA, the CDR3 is TGTGCCAGCAGTTTTTCCAGGGTTGGCAATGAGCAGTTCTTC.

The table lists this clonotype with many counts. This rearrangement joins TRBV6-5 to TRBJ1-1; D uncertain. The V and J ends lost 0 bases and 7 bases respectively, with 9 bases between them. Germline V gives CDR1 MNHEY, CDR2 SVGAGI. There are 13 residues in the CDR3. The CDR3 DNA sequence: TGTGCCAGCAGTTACTCGAACGGACGTGAAGCTTTCTTT. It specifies CASSYSNGREAFF.

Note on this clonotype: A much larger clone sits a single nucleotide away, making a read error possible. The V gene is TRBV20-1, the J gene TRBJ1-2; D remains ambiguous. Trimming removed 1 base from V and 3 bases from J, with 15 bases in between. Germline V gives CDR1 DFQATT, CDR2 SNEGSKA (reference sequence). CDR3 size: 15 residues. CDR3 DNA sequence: TGCAGTGCTAGAGGCGCCGAGGGAGCAGACTATGGCTACACCTTC. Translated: CSARGAEGADYGYTF.

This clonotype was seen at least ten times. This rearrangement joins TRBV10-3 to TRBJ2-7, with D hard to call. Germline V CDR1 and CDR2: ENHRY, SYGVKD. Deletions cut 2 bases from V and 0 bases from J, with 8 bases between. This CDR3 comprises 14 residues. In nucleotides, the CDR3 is TGTGCCATCAGTGAGGGCCATAACTCCTACGAGCAGTACTTC. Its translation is CAISEGHNSYEQYF.

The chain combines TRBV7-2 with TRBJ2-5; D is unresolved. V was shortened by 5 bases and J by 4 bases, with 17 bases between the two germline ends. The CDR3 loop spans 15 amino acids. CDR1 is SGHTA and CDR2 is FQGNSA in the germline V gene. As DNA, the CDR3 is TGTGCCAGCAGCCCCGGGCCCCTAGAGCGAGAGACCCAGTACTTC. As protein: CASSPGPLERETQYF.

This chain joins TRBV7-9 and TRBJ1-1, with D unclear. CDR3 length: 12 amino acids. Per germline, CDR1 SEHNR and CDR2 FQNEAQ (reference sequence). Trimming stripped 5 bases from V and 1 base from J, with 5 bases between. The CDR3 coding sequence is TGTGCCAGCAGCACAGAGAACACTGAAGCTTTCTTT. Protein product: CASSTENTEAFF.

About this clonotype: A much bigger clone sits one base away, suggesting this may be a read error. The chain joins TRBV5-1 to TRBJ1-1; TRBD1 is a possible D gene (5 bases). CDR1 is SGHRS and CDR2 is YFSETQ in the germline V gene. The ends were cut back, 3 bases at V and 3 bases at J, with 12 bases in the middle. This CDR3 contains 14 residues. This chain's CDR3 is CASSSDNMDTEAFF. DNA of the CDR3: TGCGCCAGCAGCTCGGACAACATGGACACTGAAGCTTTCTTT.

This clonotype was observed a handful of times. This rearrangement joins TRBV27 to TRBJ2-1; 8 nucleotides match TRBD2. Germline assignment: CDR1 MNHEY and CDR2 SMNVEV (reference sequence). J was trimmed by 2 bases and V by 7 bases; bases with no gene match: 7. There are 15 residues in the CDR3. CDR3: CASKVGGGTYNEQFF. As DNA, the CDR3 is TGTGCCAGCAAAGTCGGGGGGGGAACCTACAATGAGCAGTTCTTC.

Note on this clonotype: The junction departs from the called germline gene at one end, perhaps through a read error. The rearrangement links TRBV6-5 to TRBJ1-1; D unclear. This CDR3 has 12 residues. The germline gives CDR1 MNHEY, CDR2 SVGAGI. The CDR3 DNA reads TGTGCCGGCAGTACGACAAGGGCTGAAGCTTTCTTT. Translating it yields CAGSTTRAEAFF.

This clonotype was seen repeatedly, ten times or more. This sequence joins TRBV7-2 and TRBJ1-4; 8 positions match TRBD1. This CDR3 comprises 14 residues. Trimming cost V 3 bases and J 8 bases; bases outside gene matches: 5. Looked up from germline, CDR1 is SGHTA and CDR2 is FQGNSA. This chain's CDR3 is CASSLTGVGEKLFF. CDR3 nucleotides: TGTGCCAGCAGCTTGACAGGGGTTGGGGAAAAACTGTTTTTT.

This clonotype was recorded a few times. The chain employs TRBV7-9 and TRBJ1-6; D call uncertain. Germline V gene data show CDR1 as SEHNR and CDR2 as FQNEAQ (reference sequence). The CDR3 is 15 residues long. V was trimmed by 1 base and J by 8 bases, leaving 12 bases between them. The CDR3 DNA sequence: TGTGCCAGCAGCTTAGGAGCAGTACGGGATTCACCCCTCCACTTT. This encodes CASSLGAVRDSPLHF.

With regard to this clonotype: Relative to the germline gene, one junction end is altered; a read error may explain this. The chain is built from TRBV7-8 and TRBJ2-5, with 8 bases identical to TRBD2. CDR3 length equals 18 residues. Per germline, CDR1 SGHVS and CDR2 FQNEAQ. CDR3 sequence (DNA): TGTGCCAGCAGCTTAGCTTTAATAGCGGGGACACCCCAAGAGACCGAGTACTTC. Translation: CASSLALIAGTPQETEYF.

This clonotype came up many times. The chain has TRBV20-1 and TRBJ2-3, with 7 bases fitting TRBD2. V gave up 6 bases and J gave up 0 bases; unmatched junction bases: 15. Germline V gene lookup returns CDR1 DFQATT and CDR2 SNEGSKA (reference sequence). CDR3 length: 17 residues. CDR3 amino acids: CSALVGGGRSSTDTQYF. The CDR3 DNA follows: TGCAGTGCACTAGTGGGCGGGGGAAGATCTAGCACAGATACGCAGTATTTT.

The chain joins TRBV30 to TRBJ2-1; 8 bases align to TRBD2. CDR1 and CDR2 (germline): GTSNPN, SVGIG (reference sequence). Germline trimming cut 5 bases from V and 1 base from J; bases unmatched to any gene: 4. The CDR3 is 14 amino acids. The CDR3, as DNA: TGTGCCTGGGAGCGGGGGTGGTCCTACAATGAGCAGTTCTTC. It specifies CAWERGWSYNEQFF.

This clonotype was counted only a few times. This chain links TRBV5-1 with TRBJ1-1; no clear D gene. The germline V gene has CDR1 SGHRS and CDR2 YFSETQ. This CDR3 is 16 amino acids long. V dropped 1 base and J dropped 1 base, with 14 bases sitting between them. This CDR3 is CASSLIPETENTEAFF. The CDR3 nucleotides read TGCGCCAGCAGCTTGATTCCCGAGACGGAGAACACTGAAGCTTTCTTT.

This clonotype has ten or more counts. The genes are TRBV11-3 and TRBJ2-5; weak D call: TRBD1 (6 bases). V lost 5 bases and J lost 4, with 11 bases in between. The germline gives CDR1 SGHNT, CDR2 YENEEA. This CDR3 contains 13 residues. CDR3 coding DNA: TGTGCCAGCAGCCCCTGGACAGCAGAGACCCAGTACTTC. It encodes CASSPWTAETQYF.

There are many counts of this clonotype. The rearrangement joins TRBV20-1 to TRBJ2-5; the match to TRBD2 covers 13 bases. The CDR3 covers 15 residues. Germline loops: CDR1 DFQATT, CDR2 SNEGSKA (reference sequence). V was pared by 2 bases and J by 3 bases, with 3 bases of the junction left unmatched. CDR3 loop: CSARTGTSGKETQYF. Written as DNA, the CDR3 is TGCAGTGCTAGAACCGGGACTAGCGGGAAAGAGACCCAGTACTTC.

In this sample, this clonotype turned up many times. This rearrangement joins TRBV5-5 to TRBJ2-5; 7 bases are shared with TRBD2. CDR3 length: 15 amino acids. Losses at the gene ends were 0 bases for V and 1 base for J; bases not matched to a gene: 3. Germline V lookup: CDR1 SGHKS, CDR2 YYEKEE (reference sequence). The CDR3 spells CASSLGRTSQETQYF. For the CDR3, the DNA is TGTGCCAGCAGCTTGGGACGGACTAGCCAAGAGACCCAGTACTTC.

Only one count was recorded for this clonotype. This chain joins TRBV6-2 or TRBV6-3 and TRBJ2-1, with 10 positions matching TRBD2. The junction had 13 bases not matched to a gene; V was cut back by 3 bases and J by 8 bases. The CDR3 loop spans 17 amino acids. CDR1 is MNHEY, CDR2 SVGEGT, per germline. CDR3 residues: CASSYRLTAGGRDEQFF. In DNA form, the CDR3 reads TGTGCCAGCAGTTATAGGTTAACAGCGGGGGGGCGGGATGAGCAGTTCTTC.

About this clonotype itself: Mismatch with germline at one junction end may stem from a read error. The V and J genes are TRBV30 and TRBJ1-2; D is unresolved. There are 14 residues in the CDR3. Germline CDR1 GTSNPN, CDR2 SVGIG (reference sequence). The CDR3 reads CAWSTDEWVFGCTF. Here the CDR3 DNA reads TGTGCCTGGAGTACCGACGAATGGGTATTCGGCTGCACCTTC. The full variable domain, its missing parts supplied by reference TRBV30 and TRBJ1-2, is SQTIHQWPATLVQPVGSPLSLECTVEGTSNPNLYWYRQAAGRGLQLLFYSVGIGQISSEVPQNLSASRPQDRQFILSSKKLLLSDSGFYLCAWSTDEWVFGCTFGSGTRLTVV.

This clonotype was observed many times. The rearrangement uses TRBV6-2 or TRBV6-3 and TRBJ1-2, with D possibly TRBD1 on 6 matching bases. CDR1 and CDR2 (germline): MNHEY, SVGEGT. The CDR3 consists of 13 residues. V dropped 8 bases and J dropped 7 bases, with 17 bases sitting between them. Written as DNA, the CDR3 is TGTGCCAGCGAAAGAATCTCGGGGGCTGGCTACACCTTC. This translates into CASERISGAGYTF.

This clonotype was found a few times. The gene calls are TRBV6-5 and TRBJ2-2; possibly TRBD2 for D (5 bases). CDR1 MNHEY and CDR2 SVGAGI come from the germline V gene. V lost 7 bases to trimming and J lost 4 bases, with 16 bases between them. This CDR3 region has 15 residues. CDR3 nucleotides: TGTGCCAGCACTCTCACTAGAAGACGCACCGGGGAGCTGTTTTTT. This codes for CASTLTRRRTGELFF.

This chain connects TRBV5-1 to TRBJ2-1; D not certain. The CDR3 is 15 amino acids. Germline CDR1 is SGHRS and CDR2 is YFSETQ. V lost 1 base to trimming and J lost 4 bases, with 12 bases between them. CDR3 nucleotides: TGCGCCAGCAGCTTGCGGAAGTCCCCTTACAATGAGCAGTTCTTC. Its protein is CASSLRKSPYNEQFF.

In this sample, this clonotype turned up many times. Here the CDR3 reads CASSLGGGSDYEQYF. CDR3 sequence (DNA): TGTGCCAGCAGCTTAGGAGGGGGTAGCGACTACGAGCAGTACTTC. The chain combines TRBV7-8 with TRBJ2-7, with a tentative D call TRBD1 (6 bases). Germline V CDR1 and CDR2: SGHVS, FQNEAQ. Deletions cut 1 base from V and 3 bases from J, with 13 bases between. The CDR3 sequence is 15 residues long.

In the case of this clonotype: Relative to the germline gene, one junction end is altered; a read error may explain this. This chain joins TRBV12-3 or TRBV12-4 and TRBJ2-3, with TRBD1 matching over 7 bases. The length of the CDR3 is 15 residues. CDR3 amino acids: CASSLRGQRTDMQYF. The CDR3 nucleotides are TGTGCCAGCAGTTTAAGGGGACAGAGAACAGATATGCAGTATTTT.

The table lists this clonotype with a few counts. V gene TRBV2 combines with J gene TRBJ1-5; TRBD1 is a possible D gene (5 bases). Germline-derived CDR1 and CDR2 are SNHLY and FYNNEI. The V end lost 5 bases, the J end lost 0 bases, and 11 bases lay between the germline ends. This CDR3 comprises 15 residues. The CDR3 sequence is CASSMTGVSNQPQHF. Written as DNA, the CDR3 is TGTGCCAGCAGTATGACGGGGGTTAGCAATCAGCCCCAGCATTTT.

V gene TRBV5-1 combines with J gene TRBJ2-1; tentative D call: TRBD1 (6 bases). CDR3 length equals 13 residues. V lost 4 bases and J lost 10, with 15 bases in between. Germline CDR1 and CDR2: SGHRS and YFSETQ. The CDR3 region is CASSPVVGQEQFF. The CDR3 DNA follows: TGCGCCAGCAGCCCCGTCGTGGGACAAGAGCAGTTCTTC.

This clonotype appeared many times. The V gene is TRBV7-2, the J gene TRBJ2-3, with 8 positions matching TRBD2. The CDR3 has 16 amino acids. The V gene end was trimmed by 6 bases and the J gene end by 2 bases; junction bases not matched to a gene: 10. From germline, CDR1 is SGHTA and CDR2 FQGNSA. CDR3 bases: TGTGCCAGCAGGAAGCGGGGGACTGACTACACAGATACGCAGTATTTT. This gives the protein CASRKRGTDYTDTQYF.

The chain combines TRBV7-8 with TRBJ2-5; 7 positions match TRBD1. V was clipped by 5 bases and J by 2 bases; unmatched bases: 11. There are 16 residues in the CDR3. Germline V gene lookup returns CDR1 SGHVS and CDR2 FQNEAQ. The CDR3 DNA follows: TGTGCCAGCAGCCTAAATAGTCCGGGACAGCAAGAGACCCAGTACTTC. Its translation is CASSLNSPGQQETQYF.